This T cell receptor (beta chain) was sequenced for a study of shared clonotypes between healthy human individuals. With respect to this clone: Its specificity is not known.

Notes on the study in general: It was anticipated that sequencing depth would influence how many clonotypes donors shared.

The deep-level immunoSEQ assay was used. Per the study methods: ImmunoSEQ junction-only sequences lacked quality scores, so their filtering differed. The data were produced by immunoSEQ multiplex PCR, yet TCRdb's version contains in-frame clones alone and is incomplete. V, J and clone size derive from that table, while D and trimming were established from the DNA sequence. The data show roughly 2,500,000 clones, with roughly 93% seen just once and roughly 0.36% held by the top ten. Naive CD45RA+ and memory CD45RA-negative subsets were split from CD4+ cells. The V end lost 4 bases, the J end lost 1 base, and 7 bases lay between the germline ends. The germline V gene has CDR1 MNHNS and CDR2 SASEGT. The CDR3 totals 13 residues.

V and J are TRBV6-1 and TRBJ2-5; the D is unclear. The TCR originated in a man between 18 and 29 years old in good health. Some clones in this sample may be carry-over from other donors' samples. The sequencing input was naive CD4+ T cells from PBMCs. Noted subset: CD45RA+ positively selected. The CDR3 spells CASSGLAQETQYF. Here the CDR3 DNA reads TGTGCCAGCAGTGGTCTCGCCCAAGAGACCCAGTACTTC.